These 23 T cell receptor beta chains were all obtained from the same sample, sequenced in a study of T-cell reconstitution after alpha-beta-depleted transplantation in children. The TCRbeta library incorporated unique molecular identifiers. TCRdb analysed the PCR reads with MiXCR anew, one entry per CDR3 protein. The table lists approximately 980,000 distinct CDR3 sequences, under 30% of them singletons, with roughly 28% in the top ten. Here the sequenced sample was PBMCs, mostly from graft donor cells, taken 360 days after TCRalphabeta/CD19-depleted stem cell transplant. These receptor sequences come from a boy under two years old who had a stem cell transplant for SCID, so the T cells may come from the graft donor.

The V gene is TRBV19, the J gene TRBJ2-2; the D gene is possibly TRBD1 (5 bases). The CDR3 spans 16 residues. Germline CDR1 is LNHDA and CDR2 is SQIVND (reference sequence). Trimming removed 6 bases from V and 0 bases from J, with 14 bases in between. The CDR3 bases are TGTGCCAGTAGCTACATCGCGACAGCGAACACCGGGGAGCTGTTTTTT. As protein: CASSYIATANTGELFF.

This clonotype was recorded at least ten times. The chain links TRBV12-3 or TRBV12-4 to TRBJ1-5; D is perhaps TRBD1 (6 bases). This CDR3 has 13 amino acids. V was cut by 7 bases and J by 4 bases, with 11 bases left in between. The CDR3 nucleotides read TGTGCCAGCACAGGACAGTTAAATCAGCCCCAGCATTTT. This sequence encodes CASTGQLNQPQHF.

Remarks on this clonotype: One end of the junction is discordant with germline, which a read error may explain. The V and J genes are TRBV12-3 or TRBV12-4 and TRBJ1-3, with 7 positions matching TRBD1. The CDR3 contains 15 residues. Here the CDR3 reads CTSSFSGQDLNTIYF. The CDR3 DNA sequence: TGTACCAGCAGTTTCTCCGGACAGGACTTAAACACCATATATTTT.

This chain's CDR3 is CASTAVGQGRSPLHF. CDR3 DNA: TGTGCCAGCACTGCAGTGGGACAGGGGAGATCACCCCTCCACTTT. This rearrangement joins TRBV6-1 to TRBJ1-6; the match to TRBD1 covers 10 bases. Looked up from germline, CDR1 is MNHNS and CDR2 is SASEGT. The V gene end was trimmed by 7 bases and the J gene end by 10 bases; junction bases not matched to a gene: 10. The CDR3 contains 15 residues.

The chain links TRBV15 to TRBJ2-2, with D perhaps TRBD1 (6 bases). The CDR3 consists of 15 residues. Trimming pared 2 bases from V and 4 bases from J, leaving 11 bases between. Germline loops: CDR1 LNHNV, CDR2 YYDKDF (reference sequence). DNA of the CDR3: TGTGCCACCAGCAGACCCAGGGGTAGCACCGGGGAGCTGTTTTTT. Translating gives CATSRPRGSTGELFF.

This chain joins TRBV7-2 and TRBJ1-4; tentatively, D is TRBD1 (5 bases). The germline gives CDR1 SGHTA, CDR2 FQGNSA. Trimming removed 5 bases from V and 11 bases from J, with 15 bases in between. This CDR3 contains 13 residues. For the CDR3, the DNA is TGTGCCAGCAGCCCCCCCTTAGGGGTGAAACTGTTTTTT. Translated: CASSPPLGVKLFF.

In this sample, this clonotype turned up a few times. The rearrangement links TRBV7-2 to TRBJ1-4; D is possibly TRBD1 (5 bases). Germline V CDR1 and CDR2: SGHTA, FQGNSA. Trimming cost V 3 bases and J 3 bases, with 11 bases left between them. The CDR3 covers 15 residues. The CDR3 DNA is TGTGCCAGCAGCTTCCTGACAGCTCCTAATGAAAAACTGTTTTTT. Protein: CASSFLTAPNEKLFF. The full variable domain, rest sourced from reference TRBV7-2 and TRBJ1-4, is GAGVSQSPSNKVTEKGKDVELRCDPISGHTALYWYRQSLGQGLEFLIYFQGNSAPDKSGLPSDRFSAERTGGSVSTLTIQRTQQEDSAVYLCASSFLTAPNEKLFFGSGTQLSVL.

The gene calls are TRBV4-1 and TRBJ2-1; no reliable D call. Germline V gives CDR1 MGHRA, CDR2 YSYEKL. Trimming pared 0 bases from V and 0 bases from J, leaving 9 bases between. The CDR3 extends over 16 amino acids. The CDR3 nucleotides are TGCGCCAGCAGCCAAGAGGTGGGGTCCTCCTACAATGAGCAGTTCTTC. It yields the protein CASSQEVGSSYNEQFF.

This clonotype has a handful of counts. The chain uses TRBV5-1 and TRBJ2-2; D remains ambiguous. This CDR3 has 15 residues. Deletions cut 0 bases from V and 0 bases from J, with 6 bases between. Germline values: CDR1 SGHRS, CDR2 YFSETQ. CDR3 coding DNA: TGCGCCAGCAGCTTGGAACGGACGAACACCGGGGAGCTGTTTTTT. Amino acids: CASSLERTNTGELFF.

The sample holds a few counts of this clonotype. This rearrangement joins TRBV12-3 or TRBV12-4 to TRBJ2-2; the D call may be TRBD1 or TRBD2 (5 bases each). Deletions cut 6 bases from V and 5 bases from J, with 19 bases between. CDR3 length equals 16 residues. The CDR3 DNA reads TGTGCCAGCAGAGCCAGGGACCCAGCTGGGACCGGGGAGCTGTTTTTT. It codes for CASRARDPAGTGELFF.

V and J are TRBV2 and TRBJ2-3; the D gene is possibly TRBD2 (6 bases). The CDR3 extends over 14 amino acids. The germline V gene encodes CDR1 SNHLY and CDR2 FYNNEI. The V gene lost 11 bases and the J gene lost 4 bases, with 19 bases spanning the gap. CDR3 sequence (DNA): TGTGCCTCAACGGAGGGGTCTGTTCCAGATACGCAGTATTTT. As protein: CASTEGSVPDTQYF.

There are a few counts of this clonotype. This chain joins TRBV5-1 and TRBJ1-3; weak D call: TRBD1 (5 bases). Germline V gene sequence: CDR1 SGHRS, CDR2 YFSETQ. Trimming took off 3 bases at V and 0 bases at J, with 7 bases between the two ends. The CDR3 spans 14 residues. In DNA, the CDR3 is TGCGCCAGCAGCTGGGGGTCCTCTGGAAACACCATATATTTT. Translation: CASSWGSSGNTIYF.

This clonotype was counted a few times. The V call is TRBV20-1, the J call TRBJ1-4; 7 nucleotides agree with TRBD1. J lost 7 bases, V lost 1 base, and 6 bases had no gene match. This CDR3 contains 14 residues. CDR1 is DFQATT, CDR2 SNEGSKA, per germline (reference sequence). The CDR3 is CSARGQGVAEKLFF. The DNA of the CDR3 is TGCAGTGCTAGAGGCCAGGGGGTGGCTGAAAAACTGTTTTTT.

This sequence joins TRBV21-1 and TRBJ2-4; the table's D call of TRBD2 was not tested on the DNA. TRBV21-1 is termed a pseudogene. The CDR3 runs to 16 residues. CDR3 nucleotide sequence: TGTGCCAGCAGCAAAGCCGATACGGGGAGGGAAAACATTCAGTACTTC. Translation: CASSKADTGRENIQYF.

A remark on this clonotype: Mismatch with germline at one junction end may stem from a read error. This chain joins TRBV2 and TRBJ2-3, with D tentatively TRBD1 (5 bases). Looked up from germline, CDR1 is SNHLY and CDR2 is FYNNEI. This CDR3 is built from 14 residues. The CDR3, as DNA: TGTGCCAGCAGTGATCTAGGAAAGACAGATACGCATTATTTT. Its translation: CASSDLGKTDTHYF.

The gene calls are TRBV6-5 and TRBJ2-2; D is perhaps TRBD2 (6 bases). The germline CDR1 and CDR2 sequences are MNHEY and SVGAGI. Trimming took off 2 bases at V and 7 bases at J, with 20 bases between the two ends. The CDR3 consists of 17 residues. The CDR3, as DNA: TGTGCCAGCAGTTACCTCTCAGGAGGGGTCCGGGGCGGGGAGCTGTTTTTT. It yields the protein CASSYLSGGVRGGELFF.

This clonotype was found a few times. This rearrangement joins TRBV20-1 to TRBJ1-1, with D hard to call. V was shortened by 3 bases and J by 11 bases, with 16 bases between the two germline ends. CDR1 and CDR2 (germline): DFQATT, SNEGSKA (reference sequence). The CDR3 consists of 12 residues. CDR3 sequence (DNA): TGCAGTGCTAGTGGAGCCCCCGGTGAGGCTTTCTTT. This gives the protein CSASGAPGEAFF.

The V and J genes are TRBV6-1 and TRBJ2-7; 8 bases match TRBD2. V was clipped by 5 bases and J by 5 bases; unmatched bases: 14. The germline CDR1 and CDR2 sequences are MNHNS and SASEGT. The CDR3 loop spans 16 amino acids. The CDR3 is CASSPRERGPSDEQYF. CDR3 DNA: TGTGCCAGCAGTCCCAGGGAGCGGGGGCCGTCCGACGAGCAGTACTTC.

The rearrangement uses TRBV6-5 and TRBJ1-6, with D perhaps TRBD1 (5 bases). V was clipped by 4 bases and J by 7 bases, with 8 bases between them. The CDR3 has 13 amino acids. Germline CDR1 reads MNHEY; CDR2 reads SVGAGI. CDR3 DNA: TGTGCCAGCAGTTGGCAGGGAAATTCACCCCTCCACTTT. It encodes CASSWQGNSPLHF.

This clonotype appeared a few times. The chain couples TRBV4-3 to TRBJ1-2, with D unresolved. The germline gives CDR1 LGHNA, CDR2 YSLEER. Trimming removed 1 base at V and 2 bases at J, with 11 bases between. The CDR3 sequence is 15 residues long. CDR3 loop: CASSQVGRRNYGYTF. The CDR3 nucleotides are TGCGCCAGCAGCCAAGTTGGTAGGCGGAACTATGGCTACACCTTC.

This clonotype came up a few times. This sequence joins TRBV28 and TRBJ2-1; 11 bases map to TRBD2. The V gene end was trimmed by 4 bases and the J gene end by 5 bases; junction bases not matched to a gene: 10. There are 17 residues in the CDR3. Per germline, CDR1 MDHEN and CDR2 SYDVKM. This CDR3 is CASSYSGQLAGDNEQFF. In nucleotides, the CDR3 is TGTGCCAGCAGTTACTCGGGGCAACTAGCGGGGGACAATGAGCAGTTCTTC.

This clonotype was counted only a few times. The rearrangement links TRBV12-3 or TRBV12-4 to TRBJ2-5; 9 positions match TRBD1. V shed 6 bases, J shed 5 bases, and the junction held 10 bases outside the gene matches. The CDR3 length is 15 residues. CDR3 DNA: TGTGCCAGCAGCCAAACAGGGGGCAGGGAGGAGACCCAGTACTTC. As protein: CASSQTGGREETQYF.

This clonotype was counted a few times. The chain joins TRBV5-1 to TRBJ2-1; D perhaps matches TRBD2 (5 bases). Germline assignment: CDR1 SGHRS and CDR2 YFSETQ. This CDR3 is built from 16 residues. V shed 2 bases and J shed 2 bases, with 14 bases lying between them. The CDR3 DNA sequence: TGCGCCAGCAGCTTAGGTTCTAGCCCACCCTACAATGAGCAGTTCTTC. Amino acids: CASSLGSSPPYNEQFF.